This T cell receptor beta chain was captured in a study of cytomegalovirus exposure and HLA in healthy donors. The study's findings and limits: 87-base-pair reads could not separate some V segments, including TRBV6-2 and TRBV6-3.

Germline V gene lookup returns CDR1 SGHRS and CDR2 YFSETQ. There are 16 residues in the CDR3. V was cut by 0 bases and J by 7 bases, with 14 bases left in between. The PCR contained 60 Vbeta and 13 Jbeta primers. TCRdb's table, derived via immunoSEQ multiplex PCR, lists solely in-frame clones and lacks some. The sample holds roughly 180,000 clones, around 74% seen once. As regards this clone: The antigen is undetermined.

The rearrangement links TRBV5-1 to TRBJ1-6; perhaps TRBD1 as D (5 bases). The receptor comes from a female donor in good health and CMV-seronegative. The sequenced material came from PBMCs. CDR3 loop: CASSLVAGSTNSPLHF. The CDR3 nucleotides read TGCGCCAGCAGCTTGGTGGCAGGGTCCACGAATTCACCCCTCCACTTT.